This passage covers 23 T cell receptor beta chains from one sample sequenced in a study of T cell repertoires in cytomegalovirus infection. TCRdb re-called the reads through MiXCR, storing one row per CDR3 protein. The sample consists of 90,000 to 130,000 distinct CDR3 sequences, about 9.5% of them appearing once. No antigen has been identified for these receptors. The sample was PBMCs, sequenced either directly or after in vitro stimulation (not recorded which). Receptors originate from a human donor in good health (CMV status not recorded). Some clones in this sample may be carry-over from other donors' samples.

This clonotype has ten or more counts. V is TRBV11-3 and J is TRBJ1-2; D is uncertain. The V and J ends lost 3 bases and 4 bases respectively, with 15 bases between them. This CDR3 has 15 residues. Looked up from germline, CDR1 is SGHNT and CDR2 is YENEEA. Here the CDR3 DNA reads TGTGCCAGCAGCTTTGGCGACGCGTCGGGCTATGGCTACACCTTC. Protein: CASSFGDASGYGYTF.

The table lists this clonotype with a few counts. The chain links TRBV11-3 to TRBJ1-3, with D unclear. The CDR3 has 15 amino acids. Germline loops: CDR1 SGHNT, CDR2 YENEEA. With 4 bases removed from V and 0 bases from J, the gap between germline ends came to 10 bases. CDR3 sequence reads: CASSSDLGSGNTIYF. The DNA for the CDR3 is TGTGCCAGCAGCTCGGACTTAGGCTCTGGAAACACCATATATTTT.

This chain joins TRBV20-1 and TRBJ2-3; D is perhaps TRBD1 (7 bases). The CDR3 spans 14 residues. V lost 5 bases, J lost 0 bases, and 12 bases lay in between. Germline V gives CDR1 DFQATT, CDR2 SNEGSKA (reference sequence). The CDR3 protein is CSAQGGASTDTQYF. The CDR3 coding sequence is TGCAGTGCTCAGGGGGGTGCTAGCACAGATACGCAGTATTTT.

In this sample, this clonotype turned up a few times. The rearrangement links TRBV11-3 to TRBJ1-6, with D possibly TRBD1 on 5 matching bases. V lost 5 bases to trimming and J lost 7 bases, with 18 bases between them. The V gene's germline CDR1 is SGHNT and CDR2 YENEEA. The CDR3 length is 16 residues. The CDR3 is CASSPPGPAQNSPLHF. The CDR3 coding sequence is TGTGCCAGCAGCCCGCCGGGGCCAGCGCAAAATTCACCCCTCCACTTT.

There are a few counts of this clonotype. The chain couples TRBV6-6 to TRBJ1-5; 10 bases match TRBD1. In germline, CDR1 is MNHNY, CDR2 SVGAGI (reference sequence). After removal of 4 bases from V and 6 bases from J, the junction contained 9 bases not matched to a gene. The length of the CDR3 is 16 residues. The CDR3 reads CASSFSGTGAAQPQHF. The CDR3 nucleotides are TGTGCCAGCAGTTTCTCCGGGACAGGGGCGGCTCAGCCCCAGCATTTT.

This clonotype was found a few times. The CDR3 reads CAAQGAAGYEQYF. CDR3 coding DNA: TGTGCCGCCCAAGGAGCGGCGGGCTACGAGCAGTACTTC. The rearrangement uses TRBV28 and TRBJ2-7; weak D call: TRBD2 (5 bases). This CDR3 region has 13 residues. Germline CDR1 MDHEN, CDR2 SYDVKM. V lost 11 bases to trimming and J lost 3 bases, with 17 bases between them.

This clonotype was detected many times. J is TRBJ2-2 and V is TRBV5-4; D is tentatively TRBD1 or TRBD2 (5 bases each). CDR1 is SGHNT and CDR2 is YYREEE in the germline V gene (reference sequence). The CDR3 sequence is 15 residues long. V was pared by 0 bases and J by 3 bases, with 9 bases between. CDR3 bases: TGTGCCAGCAGCTTGGGGGGGACCTACACCGGGGAGCTGTTTTTT. The encoded protein is CASSLGGTYTGELFF.

This clonotype was seen repeatedly, ten times or more. The chain combines TRBV12-3 or TRBV12-4 with TRBJ2-1, with a possible D match to TRBD2 (5 bases). The germline V and J ends were trimmed by 5 bases and 8 bases, with 13 bases remaining between them. CDR3 length equals 13 residues. The CDR3, as DNA: TGTGCCAGCAGTCTAACTAGGTGGGATGAGCAGTTCTTC. As protein: CASSLTRWDEQFF.

In this sample, this clonotype turned up many times. The V call is TRBV2, the J call TRBJ2-5, with D perhaps TRBD1 (6 bases). Deletions cut 7 bases from V and 0 bases from J, with 9 bases between. CDR3 length equals 13 residues. Looked up from germline, CDR1 is SNHLY and CDR2 is FYNNEI. CDR3 DNA sequence: TGTGCCAGCACCGGACAGAACCAAGAGACCCAGTACTTC. It specifies CASTGQNQETQYF.

This clonotype was counted only a few times. The V gene is TRBV7-9, the J gene TRBJ2-7; 10 nucleotides line up with TRBD2. From germline, CDR1 is SEHNR and CDR2 FQNEAQ (reference sequence). The CDR3 spans 16 residues. The J segment lost 7 bases and the V segment lost 1 base, leaving 10 bases of the junction unmatched. CDR3 protein: CASSLGLAGPRGEQYF. The CDR3 DNA reads TGTGCCAGCAGCTTAGGACTAGCGGGTCCAAGGGGGGAGCAGTACTTC.

The chain employs TRBV20-1 and TRBJ1-1, with 8 nucleotides matching TRBD1. With V trimmed by 5 bases and J by 5 bases, 7 bases remained unmatched. This CDR3 has 13 residues. CDR1 is DFQATT and CDR2 is SNEGSKA in the germline V gene (reference sequence). The CDR3 DNA sequence: TGCAGTGCTGCTGACAGGGGAATTACTGAAGCTTTCTTT. The encoded protein is CSAADRGITEAFF.

This clonotype was seen repeatedly, ten times or more. The V and J genes are TRBV6-1 and TRBJ2-7, with no clear D. The V gene lost 10 bases and the J gene lost 6 bases, with 10 bases spanning the gap. The CDR3 runs 10 residues. Per germline, CDR1 MNHNS and CDR2 SASEGT. CDR3 DNA sequence: TGTGCCATTACCCCTCCCGAGCAGTACTTC. It is translated as CAITPPEQYF.

This clonotype turned up a few times. The chain joins TRBV7-8 to TRBJ2-1; either TRBD1 or TRBD2 may supply D (5 bases each). CDR3 length: 15 residues. Trimming cost V 5 bases and J 8 bases, with 19 bases left between them. CDR1 is SGHVS and CDR2 is FQNEAQ in the germline V gene. The CDR3 DNA sequence: TGTGCCAGCAGCCTCACCCGGGACCCGGGGCATGAGCAGTTCTTC. This sequence encodes CASSLTRDPGHEQFF.

This clonotype was picked up many times. The rearrangement uses TRBV7-2 and TRBJ2-6; D unclear. The CDR3 runs to 15 residues. Germline CDR1 and CDR2: SGHTA and FQGNSA. V gave up 9 bases and J gave up 0 bases, with 12 bases separating them. For the CDR3, the DNA is TGTGCCAGAAGTCGGGCAAACTCTGGGGCCAACGTCCTGACTTTC. Encoded protein: CARSRANSGANVLTF.

The genes are TRBV9 and TRBJ2-1; the match to TRBD2 covers 9 bases. The CDR3 has 15 amino acids. Germline CDR1 reads SGDLS; CDR2 reads YYNGEE. Germline trimming cut 1 base from V and 5 bases from J; bases unmatched to any gene: 4. The DNA of the CDR3 is TGTGCCAGCAGCGTACTAGCGGGGAATAACAATGAGCAGTTCTTC. It codes for CASSVLAGNNNEQFF.

This chain joins TRBV6-6 and TRBJ1-1; D call uncertain. V lost 5 bases and J lost 7, with 17 bases in between. Germline V CDR1 and CDR2: MNHNY, SVGAGI (reference sequence). The CDR3 loop spans 14 amino acids. CDR3 sequence reads: CASSRERGVDEAFF. The CDR3 DNA reads as TGTGCCAGCAGTCGGGAACGGGGAGTGGATGAAGCTTTCTTT.

This clonotype has just a few counts. The gene calls are TRBV5-4 and TRBJ2-5; 14 positions agree with TRBD2. The CDR3 runs to 16 residues. Germline V gene sequence: CDR1 SGHNT, CDR2 YYREEE (reference sequence). After removal of 0 bases from V and 2 bases from J, the junction contained 0 bases not matched to a gene. The CDR3 sequence: CASSLGTSGGQETQYF. The CDR3 DNA sequence: TGTGCCAGCAGCTTGGGGACTAGCGGGGGGCAAGAGACCCAGTACTTC.

This clonotype showed up many times. As DNA, the CDR3 is TGTGCCTGGGGGGGGAGCACAGATACGCAGTATTTT. Amino acid sequence: CAWGGSTDTQYF. V usage is TRBV30 and J usage is TRBJ2-3; D perhaps matches TRBD2 (6 bases). Looked up from germline, CDR1 is GTSNPN and CDR2 is SVGIG (reference sequence). Between the trimmed V and J ends, which lost 5 bases and 0 bases, there was a span of 6 bases. CDR3 length: 12 residues.

This clonotype was seen only a few times. The CDR3 loop reads CASSPGTGGGGQYF. The CDR3 bases are TGTGCCAGCTCACCTGGGACAGGGGGCGGCGGGCAGTACTTC. The chain combines TRBV18 with TRBJ2-7; 12 bases align to TRBD1. V dropped 3 bases and J dropped 9; count of bases not matched to a gene: 6. This CDR3 contains 14 residues. Germline V gene data show CDR1 as KGHSH and CDR2 as LQKENI.

The CDR3 loop is CAWGEENTIYF. CDR3 in DNA: TGTGCCTGGGGGGAGGAGAACACCATATATTTT. The rearrangement uses TRBV30 and TRBJ1-3; D not certain. The CDR3 is 11 residues long. CDR1 is GTSNPN, CDR2 SVGIG, per germline (reference sequence). The ends were cut back, 5 bases at V and 7 bases at J, with 9 bases in the middle.

CDR3 sequence: CASSLQGSGTEAFF. The CDR3 region has the DNA TGTGCCAGCAGTTTACAGGGAAGTGGGACTGAAGCTTTCTTT. The V call is TRBV12-3 or TRBV12-4, the J call TRBJ1-1; the D gene is possibly TRBD1 (5 bases). The V and J ends lost 2 bases and 5 bases respectively, with 12 bases between them. This CDR3 is built from 14 residues.

This clonotype was seen repeatedly, ten times or more. The chain joins TRBV7-8 to TRBJ1-5; TRBD1 agrees at 12 bases. V shed 5 bases and J 5 bases; nucleotides not matched to a gene: 7. The CDR3 has 16 residues. In germline, CDR1 is SGHVS, CDR2 FQNEAQ. CDR3 loop: CASSHIGDRGHQPQHF. CDR3 coding DNA: TGTGCCAGCAGCCACATCGGGGACAGGGGGCATCAGCCCCAGCATTTT.

This sequence joins TRBV19 and TRBJ1-3, with TRBD1 matching over 9 bases. Germline CDR1 reads LNHDA; CDR2 reads SQIVND (reference sequence). The CDR3 has 14 residues. With V trimmed by 6 bases and J by 2 bases, 2 bases remained unmatched. CDR3 protein: CASSRQGAGNTIYF. CDR3 DNA sequence: TGTGCCAGTAGCCGACAGGGGGCTGGAAACACCATATATTTT.